This T cell receptor (beta chain) is drawn from a study of blood T cell repertoires in COVID-19. Study as a whole: Specimens from acute and convalescent COVID-19 originated in the United States, Italy and Spain. Sources were T cells, B-cell-depleted T cells, or PBMCs; the material itself was cDNA or gDNA.

V trimming: 6 bases; J trimming: 5 bases; junction bases outside the gene matches: 8. CDR1 is SGHVS, CDR2 FNYEAQ, per germline. The CDR3 is made up of 14 amino acids. Original processing methods: Nucleated cell counts were estimated from reference gene primer amplification. The data were produced by immunoSEQ multiplex PCR, yet TCRdb's version contains in-frame clones alone and is incomplete. From that table come the V and J calls and clone size; the DNA was used to work out D and trimming. The repertoire holds 250,000 to 350,000 clones, roughly nine tenths seen once, with roughly 2.3% in the top ten.

This receptor was taken from a woman aged 30 to 39 with COVID-19, enrolled during active disease. J is TRBJ2-3 and V is TRBV7-6; 7 bases agree with TRBD2. Input material: peripheral blood. CDR3 in DNA: TGTGCCAGCAGTCCCACTAGCGTGTTAGATACGCAGTATTTT. As protein: CASSPTSVLDTQYF.